The rows below give T cell receptor beta chains drawn from one sample of a study of patients and donors after allogeneic stem cell transplantation. TCRdb re-analysed the RT-PCR reads in MiXCR, keeping a single row per CDR3 protein. The sample carries around 200,000 distinct CDR3 sequences, about 38% recorded once. Input material: blood, either unsorted or a sorted T cell fraction (not recorded which). All receptors derive from a human donor who was either an allogeneic HSCT recipient or a stem cell or donor lymphocyte infusion donor (not recorded which). It is not recorded whose cells these are; they may come from a transplant donor. Each CDR3 is given with its conserved first and last residue. A D gene is named only where the DNA matches it firmly. Not every row has a clone size; where given, it reads once, few, many or a size class.

d_call	v_call	j_call	clone_size	cdr3_aa	cdr3_nt
-	TRBV3-1	TRBJ1-1	few	CASSMSSTEAFF	TGTGCCAGCAGTATGAGTAGCACTGAAGCTTTCTTT
-	TRBV18	TRBJ2-1	once	CASSPRDLGEQFF	TGTGCCAGCTCACCACGGGACCTCGGAGAGCAGTTCTTC
-	TRBV4-1	TRBJ1-1	-	CASSQVTGVNTEAFF	TGCGCCAGCAGCCAAGTGACAGGAGTGAACACTGAAGCTTTCTTT
-	TRBV5-1	TRBJ1-2	-	CASSQFGDGYTF	TGCGCCAGCAGCCAATTCGGGGATGGCTACACCTTC
-	TRBV7-6	TRBJ2-7	-	CASSLDAGGTDYEQYF	TGTGCCAGCAGCTTAGATGCCGGAGGGACGGACTACGAGCAGTACTTC
-	TRBV7-9	TRBJ1-2	few	CASSSPEGIGGYGYTF	TGTGCCAGCAGTTCCCCAGAGGGGATTGGAGGCTATGGCTACACCTTC
-	TRBV6-5	TRBJ1-1	-	CASSYIAGENTEAFF	TGTGCCAGCAGTTACATCGCTGGCGAGAACACTGAAGCTTTCTTT
-	TRBV11-2	TRBJ2-2	-	CASSLGFKAGELFF	TGTGCCAGCAGCTTAGGGTTTAAGGCCGGGGAGCTGTTTTTT
TRBD2	TRBV5-1	TRBJ2-7	-	CASSEALGLAGDEQYF	TGCGCCAGCAGCGAGGCACTGGGACTAGCGGGAGACGAGCAGTACTTC
-	TRBV18	TRBJ2-7	-	CASSPGRSVEQYF	TGTGCCAGCTCACCGGGCCGATCGGTCGAGCAGTACTTC
-	TRBV9	TRBJ1-1	-	CASSVGQGLMNTEAFF	TGTGCCAGCAGCGTAGGTCAGGGCCTCATGAACACTGAAGCTTTCTTT
-	TRBV5-1	TRBJ1-6	-	CASSLGPQGRSYNSPLHF	TGCGCCAGCAGCTTAGGCCCACAGGGTCGCTCCTATAATTCACCCCTCCACTTT
TRBD1	TRBV27	TRBJ1-2	-	CASRQTGGDYGYTF	TGTGCCAGCAGGCAGACAGGGGGCGACTATGGCTACACCTTC
-	TRBV5-4	TRBJ1-2	-	CASRSPGRNYGYTF	TGTGCCAGCAGATCCCCGGGACGGAACTATGGCTACACCTTC
-	TRBV7-9	TRBJ1-1	-	CASTNLGGGTEAFF	TGTGCCAGCACCAACCTGGGGGGGGGCACTGAAGCTTTCTTT
TRBD1	TRBV20-1	TRBJ1-6	-	CSALTGGGNSPLHF	TGCAGTGCCTTGACAGGGGGAGGAAATTCACCCCTCCACTTT
TRBD2	TRBV18	TRBJ2-7	-	CASSPPSSSGDHKQYF	TGTGCCAGCTCACCACCGAGTTCTAGCGGGGACCACAAGCAGTACTTC
-	TRBV5-1	TRBJ1-4	once	CASSLVSPATNEKLFF	TGCGCCAGCAGCTTGGTTTCTCCGGCAACTAATGAAAAACTGTTTTTT
-	TRBV20-1	TRBJ2-2	few	CSARFPGAPNTGELFF	TGCAGTGCCAGGTTCCCGGGGGCCCCGAACACCGGGGAGCTGTTTTTT
-	TRBV10-1	TRBJ1-2	-	CASSEVLDTLLYGYTF	TGCGCCAGCAGTGAGGTTCTGGACACGCTCCTTTATGGCTACACCTTC
-	TRBV28	TRBJ2-7	-	CASSPTGSGSYEQYF	TGTGCCAGCAGTCCTACAGGGAGTGGTTCCTACGAGCAGTACTTC
-	TRBV20-1	TRBJ2-7	many	CSASSGYYEQYF	TGCAGTGCTAGCTCCGGGTACTACGAGCAGTACTTC
-	TRBV1	TRBJ1-2	few	CTSSQATGGTGYTF	TGCACCAGCAGCCAAGCTACAGGGGGCACTGGCTACACCTTC
-	TRBV5-1	TRBJ1-1	-	CASSFGANTEAFF	TGCGCCAGCAGCTTCGGGGCGAACACTGAAGCTTTCTTT
-	TRBV27	TRBJ2-5	-	CASSLRGQETQYF	TGTGCCAGCAGTCTACGGGGGCAAGAGACCCAGTACTTC
TRBD2	TRBV10-3	TRBJ2-3	few	CAISAGLARDTQYF	TGTGCCATCAGTGCGGGACTAGCAAGAGATACGCAGTATTTT
-	TRBV5-6	TRBJ1-2	-	CASSLQGLGGYGYTF	TGTGCCAGCAGCTTACAAGGCCTCGGGGGCTATGGCTACACCTTC
-	TRBV5-1	TRBJ2-7	few	CASSFGRVYEQYF	TGCGCCAGCAGCTTCGGCAGGGTGTACGAGCAGTACTTC
TRBD1	TRBV2	TRBJ1-4	-	CASRKTGGAVEKLFF	TGTGCCAGCAGAAAAACAGGGGGCGCGGTCGAAAAACTGTTTTTT
-	TRBV2	TRBJ1-2	-	CASSNTGSSGGYTF	TGTGCCAGCAGTAATACAGGTTCTTCGGGTGGCTACACCTTC
-	TRBV30	TRBJ2-7	-	CAWSPQYEQYF	TGTGCCTGGAGTCCACAGTACGAGCAGTACTTC
-	TRBV4-3	TRBJ1-6	few	CASSQDRPSVSHSPLHF	TGCGCCAGCAGCCAAGACCGGCCTAGCGTCAGCCATTCACCCCTCCACTTT
-	TRBV3-1	TRBJ1-2	many	CASSLRDTYGYTF	TGTGCCAGCAGCCTGAGGGACACCTATGGCTACACCTTC
TRBD2	TRBV7-3	TRBJ2-1	-	CASSLLGGGYNEQFF	TGTGCCAGCAGCTTATTAGGCGGGGGCTACAATGAGCAGTTCTTC
-	TRBV27	TRBJ2-3	once	CASSPTYIYTQYF	TGTGCCAGCAGTCCCACCTACATTTATACGCAGTATTTT
-	TRBV29-1	TRBJ1-5	-	CSVAGGSNQPQHF	TGCAGCGTTGCCGGGGGTAGCAATCAGCCCCAGCATTTT
TRBD1	TRBV29-1	TRBJ2-4	medium-sized	CSVDGGQGIQYF	TGCAGCGTTGATGGGGGACAGGGGATTCAGTACTTC
-	TRBV9	TRBJ1-6	-	CASTGGRSNSPLHF	TGTGCCAGCACCGGGGGACGGTCTAATTCACCCCTCCACTTT
TRBD2	TRBV3-1	TRBJ2-1	-	CASSQVAGLARNEQFF	TGTGCCAGCAGCCAAGTGGCGGGACTAGCGAGAAATGAGCAGTTCTTC
-	TRBV3-1	TRBJ1-1	few	CASSQEHRNTEAFF	TGTGCCAGCAGCCAAGAACACAGGAACACTGAAGCTTTCTTT
TRBD1	TRBV29-1	TRBJ1-3	-	CSATGGRPLGNTIYF	TGCAGCGCAACAGGGGGCCGCCCTTTGGGAAACACCATATATTTT
TRBD1	TRBV29-1	TRBJ1-1	-	CSVEGTGKPDTEAFF	TGCAGCGTTGAGGGGACAGGGAAGCCGGACACTGAAGCTTTCTTT
TRBD1	TRBV18	TRBJ1-4	few	CASSPIPGQEKLFF	TGTGCCAGCTCACCAATTCCGGGACAGGAAAAACTGTTTTTT
-	TRBV5-1	TRBJ2-4	-	CASSPQQQGDIQYF	TGCGCCAGCAGCCCACAGCAACAGGGTGACATTCAGTACTTC
-	TRBV27	TRBJ2-2	-	CASSFRRGAGELFF	TGTGCCAGCAGTTTCCGCAGGGGCGCCGGGGAGCTGTTTTTT
-	TRBV20-1	TRBJ1-2	few	CSAKAGNYGYTF	TGCAGTGCTAAAGCGGGCAACTATGGCTACACCTTC
-	TRBV7-9	TRBJ2-7	-	CASSLARGSYEQYF	TGTGCCAGCAGCTTAGCGAGAGGGAGCTACGAGCAGTACTTC
-	TRBV10-3	TRBJ1-1	few	CATTHQGNTEAFF	TGTGCCACGACTCACCAGGGGAACACTGAAGCTTTCTTT
-	TRBV30	TRBJ2-5	-	CAWSPYLPAGRETQYF	TGTGCCTGGAGTCCCTACTTGCCGGCGGGGAGAGAGACCCAGTACTTC